This entry features one T cell receptor beta chain sequence. The data derive from a study of shared clonotypes between healthy human individuals. V gave up 4 bases and J gave up 5 bases, with 6 bases separating them. Germline CDR1 reads SGHTS; CDR2 reads YDEGEE. The CDR3 extends over 12 amino acids. The naive CD8 population came from CD45RO-negative cells selected for CCR7, without terminally differentiated effector memory CD45RA+ cells. TCRdb's table, derived via immunoSEQ multiplex PCR, lists solely in-frame clones and lacks some. This sample has more than 2 million clones, with about 95% found just once.

Sequencing was performed on naive CD8+ T cells sorted from blood. The chain combines TRBV5-8 with TRBJ1-4; D is ambiguous. The sequence derives from a man younger than 35 in good health. The DNA for the CDR3 is TGTGCCAGCAGCCCATCAAATGAAAAACTGTTTTTT. Translation: CASSPSNEKLFF.